These T cell receptor beta chains were read from a single sample in a study of Tregs in tolerant kidney transplant recipients. Sequencing was performed with immunoSEQ multiplex PCR; in TCRdb, only in-frame clones are kept and a portion is missing. The repertoire holds roughly 14,000 clones, with roughly 50% as singletons. Their antigens are not known. The sample consisted of CD4+ T cells from blood cultured with allogeneic cells, taken before the transplant. The receptors come from a human patient who received a combined kidney and bone marrow transplant. The CDR3 runs from the conserved cysteine through the conserved F or W. D genes are given only for firm matches. The listing skips clone size in some rows; elsewhere it reads once, few, many or a size class.

clone_size: .
d_call: TRBD1
v_call: TRBV5-4
j_call: TRBJ2-5
cdr3_nt: TGTGCCAGCAGCCAAGGGGACAGTTCTCAGACCCAGTACTTC
cdr3_aa: CASSQGDSSQTQYF

clone_size: medium-sized
d_call: .
v_call: TRBV5-1
j_call: TRBJ1-2
cdr3_nt: TGCGCCAGCAGCTTGGTCGCAGGTTCTGGGGGCTACACCTTC
cdr3_aa: CASSLVAGSGGYTF

clone_size: .
d_call: TRBD1
v_call: TRBV12-5
j_call: TRBJ1-3
cdr3_nt: TGTGCTAGTGGTCCCTGGACAGGGGGAAGGAACACCATATATTTT
cdr3_aa: CASGPWTGGRNTIYF

clone_size: few
d_call: TRBD1
v_call: TRBV5-4
j_call: TRBJ2-5
cdr3_nt: TGTGCCAGCAGCCTTGGGATGGGACAGGGGAGGGAGACCCAGTACTTC
cdr3_aa: CASSLGMGQGRETQYF

clone_size: .
d_call: TRBD1
v_call: TRBV29-1
j_call: TRBJ1-2
cdr3_nt: TGCAGCGTTCGAACAGGGGGCCACTATGGCTACACCTTC
cdr3_aa: CSVRTGGHYGYTF

clone_size: few
d_call: .
v_call: TRBV18
j_call: TRBJ1-4
cdr3_nt: TGTGCCAGCTCATTTCAACAGATTGCAACTAATGAAAAACTGTTTTTT
cdr3_aa: CASSFQQIATNEKLFF

clone_size: .
d_call: .
v_call: TRBV6-8
j_call: TRBJ1-2
cdr3_nt: TGTGCCAGCAGTAATACAGCCCATGGCTACACCTTC
cdr3_aa: CASSNTAHGYTF

clone_size: .
d_call: TRBD1
v_call: TRBV5-5
j_call: TRBJ1-2
cdr3_nt: TGTGCCAGCAGCTTTCGTGAGGGGGCGATTGGCTACACCTTC
cdr3_aa: CASSFREGAIGYTF

clone_size: few
d_call: TRBD2
v_call: TRBV5-1
j_call: TRBJ2-7
cdr3_nt: TGCGCCAGCAGTCTCCTCCCCGGGACTAGTAGTCCCTACGAGCAGTACTTC
cdr3_aa: CASSLLPGTSSPYEQYF

clone_size: .
d_call: TRBD2
v_call: TRBV6-5
j_call: TRBJ2-2
cdr3_nt: TGTGCCAGCAGCTTACTAGCGGGCACCGGGGAGCTGTTTTTT
cdr3_aa: CASSLLAGTGELFF